This T cell receptor beta chain was profiled in a study of OX40 agonist ivuxolimab in advanced cancers. The study, taken as a whole, reports: The study did not work out the antigen specificity of the expanded peripheral T cells.

CDR1 and CDR2 (germline): SEHNR, FQNEAQ (reference sequence). Deletions cut 3 bases from V and 5 bases from J, with 23 bases between. There are 17 residues in the CDR3. Only in-frame clones appear in the TCRdb table, and some are missing; sequencing was by immunoSEQ multiplex PCR. The sample consists of tens of thousands of clones, about four fifths of them appearing once. As for this clone: Its cognate antigen is unknown.

The chain joins TRBV7-9 to TRBJ2-7; no clear D gene. The TCR comes from an adult with an advanced solid tumor such as melanoma, head and neck, liver or kidney cancer. The source material was CD4+ or CD8+ T cells sorted from blood, sampled in a trial of the OX40 agonist ivuxolimab. CDR3 amino acids: CASSLAVSWEGSDEQYF. Here the CDR3 DNA reads TGTGCCAGCAGCTTGGCGGTCAGCTGGGAAGGGTCCGACGAGCAGTACTTC.